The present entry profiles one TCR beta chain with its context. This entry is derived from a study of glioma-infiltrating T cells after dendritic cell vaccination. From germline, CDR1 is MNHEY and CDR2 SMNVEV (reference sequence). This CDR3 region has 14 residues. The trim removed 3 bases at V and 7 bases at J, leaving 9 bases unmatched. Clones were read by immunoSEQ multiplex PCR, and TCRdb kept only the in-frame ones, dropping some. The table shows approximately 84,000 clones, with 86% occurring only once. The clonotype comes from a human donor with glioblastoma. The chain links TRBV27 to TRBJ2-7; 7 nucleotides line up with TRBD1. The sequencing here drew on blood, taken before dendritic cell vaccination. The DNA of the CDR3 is TGTGCCAGCAGTTTCTCTTCGACAGGGCAAGAGCAGTACTTC. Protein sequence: CASSFSSTGQEQYF.